The clone carrying this TCR beta chain was seen at least ten times. Gene-specific TRAV and TRBV primers were used for first-strand cDNA, covering alpha and beta chains. The PCR that amplified TCRs ran for around 21 cycles, relying on a constant-region primer and a V-primer adapter. TCRdb used MiXCR to reprocess the reads, holding one entry per CDR3 protein. The table includes around 90,000 distinct CDR3 sequences, 15% to 20% detected once. Time point indicated: before trial treatment. The data were obtained in a study of low-dose radiotherapy and immunotherapy resistance in tumors. After removal of 6 bases from V and 10 bases from J, the junction contained 9 bases not matched to a gene. The length of the CDR3 is 14 residues. Per germline, CDR1 SGHVS and CDR2 FNYEAQ.

This sequence joins TRBV7-6 and TRBJ2-1; 10 bases agree with TRBD2. The source was PBMCs, collected before treatment. The TCR was taken from a male donor with prostate cancer. For the CDR3, the DNA is TGTGCCAGCAGGGCGCTAGCGGGAGCTGGAGAGCAGTTCTTC. Encoded protein: CASRALAGAGEQFF.